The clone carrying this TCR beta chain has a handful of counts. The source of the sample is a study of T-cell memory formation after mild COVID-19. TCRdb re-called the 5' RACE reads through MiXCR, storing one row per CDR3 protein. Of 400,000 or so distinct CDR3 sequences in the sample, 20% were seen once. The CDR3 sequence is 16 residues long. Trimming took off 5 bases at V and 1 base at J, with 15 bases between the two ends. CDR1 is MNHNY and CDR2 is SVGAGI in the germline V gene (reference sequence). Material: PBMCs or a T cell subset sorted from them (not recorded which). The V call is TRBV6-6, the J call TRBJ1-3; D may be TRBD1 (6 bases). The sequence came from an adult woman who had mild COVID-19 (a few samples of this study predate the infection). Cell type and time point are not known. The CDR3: CASSDRGTLSGNTIYF. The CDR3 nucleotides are TGTGCCAGCAGTGACCGAGGGACACTATCTGGAAACACCATATATTTT.